The 12 T cell receptor beta chains presented below share a single source sample, sequenced in a study of early stage breast cancer tumors. Method: immunoSEQ multiplex PCR; TCRdb's copy keeps in-frame clones and lacks some. The data show over 45,000 clones, approximately 83% seen once. The sequenced material came from blood. The receptors were sampled from a person aged 45-60 years with breast cancer.

V is TRBV6-5 and J is TRBJ2-7, with a weak D call TRBD2 (5 bases). This CDR3 has 15 residues. CDR1 MNHEY and CDR2 SVGAGI come from the germline V gene. The V end was cut by 0 bases, the J end by 4 bases, with 13 bases between. The CDR3 reads CASSYSAASGYEQYF. The CDR3 region has the DNA TGTGCCAGCAGTTACTCAGCAGCGTCGGGGTACGAGCAGTACTTC.

This sequence joins TRBV5-1 and TRBJ1-5; D remains ambiguous. The germline CDR1 and CDR2 sequences are SGHRS and YFSETQ. The CDR3 consists of 14 residues. V lost 2 bases to trimming and J lost 2 bases, with 8 bases between them. The CDR3 loop reads CASSFEGGNQPQHF. The CDR3 bases are TGCGCCAGCAGCTTCGAAGGAGGCAATCAGCCCCAGCATTTT.

The chain combines TRBV18 with TRBJ2-7; D is tentatively TRBD1 or TRBD2 (5 bases each). The germline CDR1 and CDR2 sequences are KGHSH and LQKENI. The CDR3 is made up of 15 amino acids. Trimming left V 6 bases short and J 4 bases short, with 19 bases between. The CDR3 region has the DNA TGTGCCAGCTCCCCCCCGGGGCAGGGCGGGTACGAGCAGTACTTC. Translated, it gives CASSPPGQGGYEQYF.

The chain is built from TRBV7-8 and TRBJ1-6; D perhaps matches TRBD1 (5 bases). The CDR3 contains 15 residues. The V end was cut by 5 bases, the J end by 10 bases, with 18 bases between. Per the germline V gene, CDR1 is SGHVS and CDR2 is FQNEAQ. The CDR3 here is CASSRGGVAGSPLHF. The CDR3 region has the DNA TGTGCCAGCAGCCGGGGGGGGGTTGCCGGCTCACCCCTCCACTTT.

There are a few counts of this clone. The chain couples TRBV19 to TRBJ1-1, with D maybe TRBD1 (5 bases). In germline, CDR1 is LNHDA, CDR2 SQIVND (reference sequence). CDR3 length equals 15 residues. V lost 3 bases and J 6 bases, leaving 17 bases between the germline ends. The DNA of the CDR3 is TGTGCCAGTAGTATTGGGGACCTAGGTAGGGCTGAAGCTTTCTTT. Translating gives CASSIGDLGRAEAFF. Supplemented by reference TRBV19 and TRBJ1-1, the full variable domain reads DGGITQSPKYLFRKEGQNVTLSCEQNLNHDAMYWYRQDPGQGLRLIYYSQIVNDFQKGDIAEGYSVSREKKESFPLTVTSAQKNPTAFYLCASSIGDLGRAEAFFGQGTRLTVV.

This chain's CDR3 is CASSWTDTQYF. CDR3 bases: TGTGCCAGCAGCTGGACAGATACGCAGTATTTT. The V and J genes are TRBV6-6 and TRBJ2-3; D gene ambiguous. The CDR3 runs to 11 residues. V gave up 6 bases and J gave up 3 bases, with 4 bases separating them. Germline-derived CDR1 and CDR2 are MNHNY and SVGAGI (reference sequence).

The chain links TRBV6-5 to TRBJ2-2, with TRBD1 identical over 8 bases. The germline V gene encodes CDR1 MNHEY and CDR2 SVGAGI. The J segment lost 5 bases and the V segment lost 7 bases, leaving 9 bases of the junction unmatched. The CDR3 is 15 residues long. In DNA form, the CDR3 reads TGTGCCAGCACCCTAGACAGGGGATTTACCGGGGAGCTGTTTTTT. Translated: CASTLDRGFTGELFF.

This chain links TRBV5-4 with TRBJ2-2, with 11 bases fitting TRBD2. The length of the CDR3 is 16 residues. Germline CDR1 reads SGHNT; CDR2 reads YYREEE (reference sequence). The V gene end was trimmed by 3 bases and the J gene end by 1 base; junction bases not matched to a gene: 2. CDR3 sequence: CASSSGTSGNTGELFF. The CDR3 DNA reads TGTGCCAGCAGCTCAGGGACTAGCGGGAACACCGGGGAGCTGTTTTTT.

This chain uses TRBV28 with TRBJ2-7; 10 nucleotides align to TRBD2. The length of the CDR3 is 15 residues. Germline trimming cut 10 bases from V and 1 base from J; bases unmatched to any gene: 10. Germline assignment: CDR1 MDHEN and CDR2 SYDVKM. Here the CDR3 DNA reads TGTGCCACGAAACCGGCTAGCGGGGGTTCCTACGAGCAGTACTTC. This codes for CATKPASGGSYEQYF.

The rearrangement links TRBV28 to TRBJ1-2, with D possibly matching TRBD1 (6 bases). In germline, CDR1 is MDHEN, CDR2 SYDVKM. V was trimmed by 3 bases and J by 7 bases, leaving 15 bases between them. This CDR3 region has 14 residues. The CDR3 coding sequence is TGTGCCAGCAGTTTCGCAGGGGCTTGGCTTGGCTACACCTTC. It specifies CASSFAGAWLGYTF.

The chain uses TRBV7-2 and TRBJ2-3, with a possible D match to TRBD2 (5 bases). V dropped 1 base and J dropped 3 bases, with 11 bases sitting between them. The CDR3 extends over 15 amino acids. Per germline, CDR1 SGHTA and CDR2 FQGNSA. The CDR3 coding sequence is TGTGCCAGCAGCTTAGGAGGGTTACGAACAGATACGCAGTATTTT. Translation gives CASSLGGLRTDTQYF.

The gene calls are TRBV4-1 and TRBJ1-4; perhaps TRBD1 as D (5 bases). Germline CDR1 and CDR2: MGHRA and YSYEKL. The germline V and J ends were trimmed by 4 bases and 8 bases, with 17 bases remaining between them. CDR3 length equals 15 residues. CDR3 nucleotides: TGCGCCAGCAGCCTTGGGGGGTACTGGGAGGAAAAACTGTTTTTT. Residues: CASSLGGYWEEKLFF.